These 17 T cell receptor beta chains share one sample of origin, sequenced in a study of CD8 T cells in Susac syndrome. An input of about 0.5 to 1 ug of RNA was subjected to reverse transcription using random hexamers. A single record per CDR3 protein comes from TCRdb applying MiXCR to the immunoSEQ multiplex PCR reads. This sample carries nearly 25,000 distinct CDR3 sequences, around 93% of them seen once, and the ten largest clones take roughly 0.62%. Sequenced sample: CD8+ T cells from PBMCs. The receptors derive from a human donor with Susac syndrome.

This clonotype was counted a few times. CDR3 bases: TGCAGCGTACAGGGGTTGGGCGATGAGCAGTTCTTC. This encodes CSVQGLGDEQFF. This chain links TRBV29-1 with TRBJ2-1; 7 positions match TRBD1. Germline V gene lookup returns CDR1 SQVTM and CDR2 ANQGSEA. Trimming removed 6 bases from V and 8 bases from J; junction bases left unmatched: 7. There are 12 residues in the CDR3.

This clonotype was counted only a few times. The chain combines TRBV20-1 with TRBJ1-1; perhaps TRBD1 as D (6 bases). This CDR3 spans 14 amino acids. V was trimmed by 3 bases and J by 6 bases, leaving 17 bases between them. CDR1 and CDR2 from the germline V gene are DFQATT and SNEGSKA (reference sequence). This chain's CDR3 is CSARLMVGGPEAFF. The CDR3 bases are TGCAGTGCTAGGCTTATGGTCGGGGGCCCTGAAGCTTTCTTT.

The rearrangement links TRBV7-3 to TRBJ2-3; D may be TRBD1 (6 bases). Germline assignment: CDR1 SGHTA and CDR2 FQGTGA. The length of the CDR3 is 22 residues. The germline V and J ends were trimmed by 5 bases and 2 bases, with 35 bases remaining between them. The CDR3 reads CASSPVNPTLYGQGIFTDTQYF. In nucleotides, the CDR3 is TGTGCCAGCAGCCCAGTTAATCCAACCCTGTACGGGCAGGGGATCTTCACAGATACGCAGTATTTT.

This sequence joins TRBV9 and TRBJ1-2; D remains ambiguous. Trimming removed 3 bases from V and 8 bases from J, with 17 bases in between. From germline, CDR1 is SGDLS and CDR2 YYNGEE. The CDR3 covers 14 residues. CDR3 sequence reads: CASSAAPLRGGYTF. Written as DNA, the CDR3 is TGTGCCAGCAGCGCCGCCCCACTACGAGGGGGCTACACCTTC.

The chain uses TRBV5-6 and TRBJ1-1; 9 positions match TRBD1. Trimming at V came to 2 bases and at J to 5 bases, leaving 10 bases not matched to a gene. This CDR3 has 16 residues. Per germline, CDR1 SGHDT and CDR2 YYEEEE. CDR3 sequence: CASSLWDRDSWTEAFF. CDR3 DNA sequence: TGTGCCAGCAGCTTATGGGACAGGGATTCGTGGACTGAAGCTTTCTTT.

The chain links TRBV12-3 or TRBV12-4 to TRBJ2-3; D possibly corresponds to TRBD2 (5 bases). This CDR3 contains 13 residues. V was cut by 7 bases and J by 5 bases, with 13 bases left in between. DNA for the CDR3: TGTGCCAGCACTCCGATTGAGGGAGATACGCAGTATTTT. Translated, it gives CASTPIEGDTQYF.

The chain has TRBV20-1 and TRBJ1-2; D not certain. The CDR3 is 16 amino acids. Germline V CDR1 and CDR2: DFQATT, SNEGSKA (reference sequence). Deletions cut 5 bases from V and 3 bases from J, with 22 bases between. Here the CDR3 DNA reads TGCAGTGCTCGGACGGACTCCCAGTGGGTATACTATGGCTACACCTTC. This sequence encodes CSARTDSQWVYYGYTF.

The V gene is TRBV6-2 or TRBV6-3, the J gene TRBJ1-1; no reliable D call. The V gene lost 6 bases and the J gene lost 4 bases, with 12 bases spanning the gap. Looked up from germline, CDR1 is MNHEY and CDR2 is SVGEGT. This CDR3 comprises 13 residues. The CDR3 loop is CASRIVESTEAFF. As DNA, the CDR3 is TGTGCCAGCAGAATAGTGGAAAGCACTGAAGCTTTCTTT.

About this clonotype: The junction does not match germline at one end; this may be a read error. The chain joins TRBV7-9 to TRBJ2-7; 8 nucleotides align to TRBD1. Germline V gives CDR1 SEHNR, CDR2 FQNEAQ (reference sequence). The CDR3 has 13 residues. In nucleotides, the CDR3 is TGTGCCAGCAGTTTAGACAGGGGCTACGAGCAGTACTTC. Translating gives CASSLDRGYEQYF.

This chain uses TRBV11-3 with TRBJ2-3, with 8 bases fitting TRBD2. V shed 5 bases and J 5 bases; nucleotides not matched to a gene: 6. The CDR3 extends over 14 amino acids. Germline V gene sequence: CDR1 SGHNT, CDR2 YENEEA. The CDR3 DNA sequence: TGTGCCAGCAGCCCCCACGGGGGGGAAGATACGCAGTATTTT. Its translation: CASSPHGGEDTQYF.

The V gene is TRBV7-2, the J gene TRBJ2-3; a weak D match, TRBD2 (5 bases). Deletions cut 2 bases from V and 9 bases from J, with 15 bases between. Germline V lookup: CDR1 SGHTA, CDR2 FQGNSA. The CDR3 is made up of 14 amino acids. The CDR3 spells CASSLSTGVPTQYF. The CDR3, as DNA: TGTGCCAGCAGCTTATCTACCGGGGTGCCGACGCAGTATTTT.

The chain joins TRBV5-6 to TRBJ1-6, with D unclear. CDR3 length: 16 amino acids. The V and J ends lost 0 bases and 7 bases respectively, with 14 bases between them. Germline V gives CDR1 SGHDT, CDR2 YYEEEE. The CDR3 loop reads CASSLGGLRVNSPLHF. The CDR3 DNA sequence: TGTGCCAGCAGCTTGGGAGGACTACGTGTGAATTCACCCCTCCACTTT.

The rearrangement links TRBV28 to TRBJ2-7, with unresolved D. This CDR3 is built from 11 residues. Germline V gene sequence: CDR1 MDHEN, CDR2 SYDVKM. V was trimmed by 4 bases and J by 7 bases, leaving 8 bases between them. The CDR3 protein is CASSSLWEQYF. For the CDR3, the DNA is TGTGCCAGCAGTTCCCTTTGGGAGCAGTACTTC.

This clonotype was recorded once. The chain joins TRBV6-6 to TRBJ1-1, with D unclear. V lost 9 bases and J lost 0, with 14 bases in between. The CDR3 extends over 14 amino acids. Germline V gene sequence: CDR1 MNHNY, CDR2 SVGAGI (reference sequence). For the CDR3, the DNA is TGTGCCAGTTGGAAAGTGGGAATGAACACTGAAGCTTTCTTT. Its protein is CASWKVGMNTEAFF.

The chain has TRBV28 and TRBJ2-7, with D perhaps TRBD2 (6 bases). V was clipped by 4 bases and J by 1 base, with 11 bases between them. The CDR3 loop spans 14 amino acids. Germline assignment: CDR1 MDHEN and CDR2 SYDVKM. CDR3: CASSWGVGSYEQYF. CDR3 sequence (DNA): TGTGCCAGCAGTTGGGGGGTCGGTTCCTACGAGCAGTACTTC.

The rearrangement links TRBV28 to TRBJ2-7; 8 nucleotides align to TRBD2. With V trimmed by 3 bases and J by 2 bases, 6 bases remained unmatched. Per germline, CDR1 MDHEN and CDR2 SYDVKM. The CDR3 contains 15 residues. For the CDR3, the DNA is TGTGCCAGCAGTTTTCGGGGGGGAACTACCTACGAGCAGTACTTC. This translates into CASSFRGGTTYEQYF. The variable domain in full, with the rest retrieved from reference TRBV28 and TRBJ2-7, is DVKVTQSSRYLVKRTGEKVFLECVQDMDHENMFWYRQDPGLGLRLIYFSYDVKMKEKGDIPEGYSVSREKKERFSLILESASTNQTSMYLCASSFRGGTTYEQYFGPGTRLTVT.

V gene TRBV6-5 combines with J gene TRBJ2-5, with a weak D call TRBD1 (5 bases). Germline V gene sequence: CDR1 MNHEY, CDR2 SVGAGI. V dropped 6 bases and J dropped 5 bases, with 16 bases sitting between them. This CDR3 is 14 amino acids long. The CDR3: CASRLQERMETQYF. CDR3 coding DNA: TGTGCCAGCAGACTACAGGAACGGATGGAGACCCAGTACTTC.